These T cell receptor beta chains were read from a single sample in a study of blood T cell repertoires in COVID-19. Here immunoSEQ multiplex PCR was the method, and the copy in TCRdb shows in-frame clones only, minus some. The sample lists some 170,000 clones; about four fifths were seen once. Material for sequencing was peripheral blood. Receptor source: a woman in her seventies with acute or convalescent COVID-19. The CDR3 runs from the conserved cysteine through the conserved F or W. The D gene is left open where the match is weak. Clone size is shown for a subset of rows, as once, few, many or a class of expanded clone.

>TRBV6-1|-|TRBJ1-4|-
CASSEPSGRTNEKLFF
TGTGCCAGCAGTGAACCCAGCGGTCGAACTAATGAAAAACTGTTTTTT
>TRBV2|TRBD1|TRBJ1-4|-
CASSQTDRVNEKLFF
TGTGCCAGCAGTCAAACTGACAGGGTAAATGAAAAACTGTTTTTT
>TRBV11-2|TRBD2|TRBJ2-1|-
CASSTLAGGPSEQFF
TGTGCCAGCAGCACACTAGCGGGAGGGCCGAGTGAGCAGTTCTTC
>TRBV19|TRBD1|TRBJ1-2|-
CASSFPGQGLYGYTF
TGTGCCAGTAGTTTCCCGGGACAGGGGCTCTATGGCTACACCTTC
>TRBV29-1|-|TRBJ1-1|few
CSVGFEGNTEAFF
TGCAGCGTAGGGTTCGAGGGGAACACTGAAGCTTTCTTT
>TRBV6-5|TRBD1|TRBJ2-7|-
CPVGTGSYEQYF
TGTCCCGTTGGGACAGGGTCCTACGAGCAGTACTTC
>TRBV9|-|TRBJ1-2|-
CASSVTPTGEYGYTF
TGTGCCAGCAGCGTGACACCAACAGGCGAGTACGGCTACACCTTC
>TRBV5-1|TRBD1|TRBJ2-3|-
CASSLANRGRTDTQYF
TGCGCCAGCAGCTTGGCTAACAGGGGGCGCACAGATACGCAGTATTTT
>TRBV10-3|TRBD2|TRBJ2-1|-
CAISPGLAGVNEQFF
TGTGCCATCAGTCCGGGACTAGCGGGAGTCAATGAGCAGTTCTTC
>TRBV12-3/TRBV12-4|-|TRBJ1-2|-
CASSTTGYGYTF
TGTGCCAGCAGTACCACAGGTTATGGCTACACCTTC
>TRBV19|TRBD1|TRBJ1-1|few
CASSRRQGNTEAFF
TGTGCCAGTAGCCGCCGACAGGGGAACACTGAAGCTTTCTTT
>TRBV13|TRBD1|TRBJ2-3|-
CASSRDRATDTQYF
TGTGCCAGCAGCAGAGACAGGGCCACAGATACGCAGTATTTT
>TRBV7-9|TRBD1|TRBJ1-2|-
CASSWGQGGYGYTF
TGTGCCAGCAGCTGGGGACAGGGGGGCTATGGCTACACCTTC
>TRBV4-3|TRBD1|TRBJ2-7|-
CASSQEGQGRSEQYF
TGCGCCAGCAGCCAAGAGGGACAGGGGCGATCCGAGCAGTACTTC
>TRBV12-3/TRBV12-4|-|TRBJ1-1|-
CASSSGTQAFF
TGTGCCAGCAGTTCGGGAACACAAGCTTTCTTT
>TRBV7-2|-|TRBJ2-7|few
CASSSRTPPMQQYF
TGTGCCAGCAGCTCCCGGACTCCCCCCATGCAGCAGTACTTC
>TRBV27|-|TRBJ1-6|-
CASRTDYNSPLHF
TGTGCCAGCAGGACAGACTATAATTCACCCCTCCACTTT
>TRBV6-2/TRBV6-3|-|TRBJ1-5|-
CASSYMQNSNQPQHF
TGTGCCAGCAGTTACATGCAGAATAGCAATCAGCCCCAGCATTTT
>TRBV11-2|-|TRBJ2-2|-
CASSYRKGYTGELFF
TGTGCCAGCAGCTACAGGAAGGGGTACACCGGGGAGCTGTTTTTT
>TRBV27|-|TRBJ1-2|few
CASKSNYGYTF
TGTGCCAGCAAGAGTAACTATGGCTACACCTTC